This T cell receptor beta chain was retrieved from a study of T cells after yellow fever vaccination. Regarding the study as a whole: Peak timing came faster in the weaker secondary response, day 5 versus 15. Some clonotypes were seen in both the CD4 and the CD8 compartments. These made up a small share and likely arose from convergent recombination.

This clonotype came up a few times. Its antigen is not known. Generation of TCR cDNA used 5'RACE template switching (which added a universal primer site and UMIs). In TCRdb, the 5' RACE reads were re-called with MiXCR into one record per CDR3 protein. The table shows approximately 550,000 distinct CDR3 sequences, with 15% to 20% occurring only once. The sequences come from PBMCs, collected 15 days after the yellow fever booster vaccination. This receptor was identified in a man younger than 45 who received the YFV17D yellow fever vaccine.

The CDR3 nucleotides read TGTGCCAGCAGGGGGGCGGGATCCTACAATGAGCAGTTCTTC. Protein sequence: CASRGAGSYNEQFF. The chain carries TRBV25-1 and TRBJ2-1; tentatively, D is TRBD1 or TRBD2 (6 bases each). The germline V gene has CDR1 MGHDK and CDR2 SYGVNS. The CDR3 sequence is 14 residues long. V was shortened by 6 bases and J by 1 base, with 10 bases between the two germline ends.